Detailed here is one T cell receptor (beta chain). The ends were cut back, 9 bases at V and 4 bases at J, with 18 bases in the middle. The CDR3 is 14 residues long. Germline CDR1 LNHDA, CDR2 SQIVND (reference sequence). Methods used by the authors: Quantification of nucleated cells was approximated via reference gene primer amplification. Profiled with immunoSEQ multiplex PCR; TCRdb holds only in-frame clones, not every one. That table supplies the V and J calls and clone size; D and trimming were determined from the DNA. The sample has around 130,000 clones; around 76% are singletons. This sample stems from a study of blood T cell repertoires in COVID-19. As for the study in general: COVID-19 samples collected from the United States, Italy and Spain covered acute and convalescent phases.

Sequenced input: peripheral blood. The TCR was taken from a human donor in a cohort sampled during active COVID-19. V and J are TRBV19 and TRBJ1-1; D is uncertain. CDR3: CASLRITGSTEAFF. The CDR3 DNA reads TGTGCCAGCCTCCGTATAACGGGGAGCACTGAAGCTTTCTTT.